A single sample is the source of the 31 T cell receptor beta chains below, sequenced in a study of blood T cell repertoires in COVID-19. The protocol was immunoSEQ multiplex PCR, while the TCRdb copy is restricted to in-frame clones and leaves out a portion. The sample has about 48,000 clones, approximately 85% seen once. Sequencing was carried out using peripheral blood. The source is a human donor in a cohort sampled during active COVID-19. The donor label of this sample is uncertain.

The chain couples TRBV3-1 (or the pseudogene TRBV3-2) to TRBJ1-1, with a possible D match to TRBD1 (5 bases). The CDR3 has 13 amino acids. CDR1 and CDR2 (germline): LGHDT, YNNKEL (reference sequence). Between the trimmed V and J ends, which lost 3 bases and 4 bases, there was a span of 9 bases. The DNA of the CDR3 is TGTGCCAGCAGCCAGGTCAGGGCCACTGAAGCTTTCTTT. It translates to CASSQVRATEAFF.

The rearrangement uses TRBV5-1 and TRBJ2-5; 7 bases fit TRBD1. There are 14 residues in the CDR3. V was pared by 0 bases and J by 5 bases, with 4 bases of the junction left unmatched. Germline values: CDR1 SGHRS, CDR2 YFSETQ. CDR3 nucleotides: TGCGCCAGCAGCTTGGAGGGGGCGAAGGAGACCCAGTACTTC. This sequence encodes CASSLEGAKETQYF.

This chain links TRBV11-2 with TRBJ1-6, with a weak D call TRBD1 (5 bases). V lost 4 bases and J 9 bases, leaving 13 bases between the germline ends. This CDR3 region has 14 residues. Germline V CDR1 and CDR2: SGHAT, FQNNGV. The CDR3: CASSSDSKSSPLHF. In DNA, the CDR3 is TGTGCCAGCAGCTCCGACAGTAAGAGTTCACCCCTCCACTTT.

The chain uses TRBV28 and TRBJ1-3, with D possibly matching TRBD1 (5 bases). Trimming cost V 7 bases and J 4 bases, with 14 bases left between them. This CDR3 is built from 14 residues. Germline V gives CDR1 MDHEN, CDR2 SYDVKM. CDR3 sequence reads: CASTTAGSGNTIYF. The CDR3 coding sequence is TGTGCCAGCACGACCGCAGGGTCAGGAAACACCATATATTTT.

The chain carries TRBV4-2 and TRBJ2-4; 14 bases map to TRBD2. V gave up 3 bases and J gave up 1 base; unmatched junction bases: 5. CDR1 LGHNA and CDR2 YNFKEQ come from the germline V gene. The CDR3 totals 18 residues. The CDR3 bases are TGTGCCAGCAGCCAGAGGACTAGCGGGGGGCCCGCCAAAAACATTCAGTACTTC. Translating it yields CASSQRTSGGPAKNIQYF.

This chain connects TRBV7-8 to TRBJ2-2; TRBD2 is a possible D gene (8 bases). CDR3 size: 19 residues. The V and J ends lost 4 bases and 0 bases respectively, with 21 bases between them. Germline CDR1 and CDR2: SGHVS and FQNEAQ. In DNA form, the CDR3 reads TGTGCCAGCAGCTCGCAATTAGGCGGGGGGACAGCGAACACCGGGGAGCTGTTTTTT. Translating gives CASSSQLGGGTANTGELFF.

This clone was detected only a few times. The chain carries TRBV7-9 and TRBJ2-7; D gene uncertain. This CDR3 has 12 amino acids. The germline V gene encodes CDR1 SEHNR and CDR2 FQNEAQ (reference sequence). The V end was cut by 6 bases, the J end by 6 bases, with 12 bases between. DNA for the CDR3: TGTGCCAGCAGTATCCCTAGAAGCGAGCAGTACTTC. Its translation is CASSIPRSEQYF.

The chain links TRBV27 to TRBJ2-1; 9 nucleotides align to TRBD2. V was pared by 6 bases and J by 0 bases, with 12 bases of the junction left unmatched. CDR3 length: 18 residues. Germline V CDR1 and CDR2: MNHEY, SMNVEV (reference sequence). Here the CDR3 reads CASRNPAGGPSSYNEQFF. As DNA, the CDR3 is TGTGCCAGCAGAAATCCAGCGGGGGGCCCGAGCTCCTACAATGAGCAGTTCTTC.

The chain combines TRBV10-2 with TRBJ1-1; no firm D call. This CDR3 has 16 amino acids. Trimming removed 5 bases at V and 0 bases at J, with 16 bases between. Per germline, CDR1 WSHSY and CDR2 SAAADI. CDR3 residues: CASSPPVVQVNTEAFF. The CDR3 DNA follows: TGCGCCAGCAGTCCCCCTGTGGTCCAGGTGAACACTGAAGCTTTCTTT.

The chain joins TRBV6-2 or TRBV6-3 to TRBJ1-1; perhaps TRBD1 as D (6 bases). Trimming took 2 bases from V and 9 from J, leaving 13 bases between them. Germline assignment: CDR1 MNHEY and CDR2 SVGEGT. CDR3 length: 13 residues. In nucleotides, the CDR3 is TGTGCCAGCAGTTACACCCCGGGACAAAAAGCTTTCTTT. Amino acids: CASSYTPGQKAFF.

This clone came up once. The V and J genes are TRBV2 and TRBJ2-2; tentatively, D is TRBD2 (5 bases). CDR3 length: 14 residues. Germline CDR1 and CDR2: SNHLY and FYNNEI. Trimming shortened V by 4 bases and J by 4 bases, and 10 bases separated the two germline ends. Here the CDR3 reads CASSASGGTGELFF. DNA for the CDR3: TGTGCCAGCAGTGCCAGTGGAGGCACCGGGGAGCTGTTTTTT.

This chain connects TRBV5-4 to TRBJ1-4; TRBD1 agrees at 12 bases. This CDR3 region has 18 residues. The trim removed 4 bases at V and 2 bases at J, leaving 9 bases unmatched. Germline V gene lookup returns CDR1 SGHNT and CDR2 YYREEE (reference sequence). The CDR3 DNA reads TGTGCCAGCAGCGTCCACCGGGACAGGGGGCGTACTAATGAAAAACTGTTTTTT. Translated: CASSVHRDRGRTNEKLFF.

The rearrangement joins TRBV6-1 to TRBJ2-7, with 8 bases aligning to TRBD2. The CDR3 loop spans 16 amino acids. J was trimmed by 2 bases and V by 4 bases; bases with no gene match: 10. Germline V CDR1 and CDR2: MNHNS, SASEGT. The CDR3 nucleotides are TGTGCCAGCAGTGGGGGCGGGGGGCGGGCCCCCTACGAGCAGTACTTC. It yields the protein CASSGGGGRAPYEQYF.

V gene TRBV2 combines with J gene TRBJ1-1, with 11 bases that match TRBD1. V shed 5 bases, J shed 1 base, and the junction held 3 bases outside the gene matches. The V gene's germline CDR1 is SNHLY and CDR2 FYNNEI. The CDR3 loop spans 15 amino acids. CDR3 DNA sequence: TGTGCCAGCAGTAAAGGACAGGGGGCGAACACTGAAGCTTTCTTT. It encodes CASSKGQGANTEAFF.

V is TRBV6-5 and J is TRBJ1-6; no firm D call. The germline CDR1 and CDR2 sequences are MNHEY and SVGAGI. This CDR3 has 14 amino acids. V shed 6 bases and J shed 5 bases, with 11 bases lying between them. CDR3 region: CASSPGINNSPLHF. CDR3 nucleotide sequence: TGTGCCAGCAGCCCCGGGATAAATAATTCACCCCTCCACTTT.

The V call is TRBV7-9, the J call TRBJ2-3; 7 bases match TRBD1. The CDR3 sequence is 14 residues long. Germline values: CDR1 SEHNR, CDR2 FQNEAQ (reference sequence). The V segment lost 3 bases and the J segment 6 bases; nucleotides outside the gene matches: 6. The CDR3 loop is CASSFEGARDTQYF. CDR3 coding DNA: TGTGCCAGCAGCTTTGAGGGGGCGAGGGATACGCAGTATTTT.

The gene calls are TRBV12-3 or TRBV12-4 and TRBJ2-3, with D maybe TRBD1 (5 bases). The CDR3 sequence is 13 residues long. V was clipped by 5 bases and J by 5 bases, with 11 bases between them. CDR3 in DNA: TGTGCCAGCAGTAGTCAGGGTAGAGATACGCAGTATTTT. This gives the protein CASSSQGRDTQYF.

The chain couples TRBV18 to TRBJ2-3; tentatively, D is TRBD2 (6 bases). This CDR3 region has 14 residues. Germline V gene sequence: CDR1 KGHSH, CDR2 LQKENI. V lost 3 bases and J 5 bases, leaving 12 bases between the germline ends. The CDR3 is CASSPNLGGDTQYF. CDR3 nucleotides: TGTGCCAGCTCACCGAACCTGGGGGGAGATACGCAGTATTTT.

The chain couples TRBV6-5 to TRBJ1-1; D unclear. Trimming removed 0 bases from V and 11 bases from J, with 13 bases in between. This CDR3 is 13 amino acids long. Germline V gene data show CDR1 as MNHEY and CDR2 as SVGAGI. CDR3 in amino acids: CASSYSPAVRAFF. The CDR3 DNA follows: TGTGCCAGCAGTTACTCCCCCGCAGTCAGGGCTTTCTTT.

This chain links TRBV21-1 with TRBJ2-7; no check of the table's D call, TRBD2, against the DNA was made. TRBV21-1 is annotated as a pseudogene. This CDR3 is 14 amino acids long. The CDR3 loop reads CASTTLGEVDEQYF. Here the CDR3 DNA reads TGTGCCAGCACCACTCTTGGGGAGGTGGACGAGCAGTACTTC.

In its sample, this clone was seen once. The gene calls are TRBV6-6 and TRBJ1-2; D is uncertain. The germline V and J ends were trimmed by 5 bases and 1 base, with 8 bases remaining between them. The germline gives CDR1 MNHNY, CDR2 SVGAGI (reference sequence). This CDR3 region has 13 residues. CDR3 sequence: CASSKLDNYGYTF. The CDR3 nucleotides read TGTGCCAGCAGTAAACTAGATAACTATGGCTACACCTTC.

The chain carries TRBV9 and TRBJ1-4; 7 positions agree with TRBD1. V gave up 3 bases and J gave up 6 bases; unmatched junction bases: 5. Germline V gene lookup returns CDR1 SGDLS and CDR2 YYNGEE. The CDR3 covers 14 residues. This CDR3 reads CASSASQGDEKLFF. In DNA form, the CDR3 reads TGTGCCAGCAGCGCCTCTCAGGGGGATGAAAAACTGTTTTTT.

The chain employs TRBV6-5 and TRBJ2-7; possible D gene TRBD2, 6 bases. The CDR3 consists of 12 residues. V lost 6 bases, J lost 3 bases, and 9 bases lay in between. CDR1 and CDR2 (germline): MNHEY, SVGAGI. The DNA for the CDR3 is TGTGCCAGCAGACGCGGGGACTACGAGCAGTACTTC. Translating gives CASRRGDYEQYF.

J is TRBJ1-1 and V is TRBV10-3, with TRBD1 as a possible D gene (5 bases). V dropped 5 bases and J dropped 5 bases, with 12 bases sitting between them. Germline V gene data show CDR1 as ENHRY and CDR2 as SYGVKD. The CDR3 has 13 residues. CDR3 amino acids: CAISTRQGTEAFF. CDR3 nucleotide sequence: TGTGCCATCAGTACGAGGCAGGGAACTGAAGCTTTCTTT.

This sequence joins TRBV18 and TRBJ2-7; the D gene is possibly TRBD1 (5 bases). V lost 4 bases, J lost 5 bases, and 12 bases lay in between. Germline V gene lookup returns CDR1 KGHSH and CDR2 LQKENI. The CDR3 is made up of 13 amino acids. The CDR3: CASSLRKGDEQYF. Here the CDR3 DNA reads TGTGCCAGCTCACTTAGGAAAGGGGACGAGCAGTACTTC.

V gene TRBV9 combines with J gene TRBJ2-1; D uncertain. CDR1 is SGDLS, CDR2 YYNGEE, per germline. The CDR3 is made up of 15 amino acids. Between the trimmed V and J ends, which lost 2 bases and 1 base, there was a span of 10 bases. The CDR3 loop is CASSVSGLSYNEQFF. In nucleotides, the CDR3 is TGTGCCAGCAGCGTGTCAGGCCTTTCCTACAATGAGCAGTTCTTC.

The chain recombines TRBV2 with TRBJ2-7; TRBD2 agrees at 10 bases. The junction had 6 bases not matched to a gene; V was cut back by 6 bases and J by 1 base. The CDR3 has 15 amino acids. CDR1 is SNHLY and CDR2 is FYNNEI in the germline V gene. CDR3: CASSVTSGPSYEQYF. The CDR3 coding sequence is TGTGCCAGCAGCGTGACTAGCGGGCCGTCCTACGAGCAGTACTTC.

The chain employs TRBV5-1 and TRBJ2-5; 7 positions agree with TRBD2. Per the germline V gene, CDR1 is SGHRS and CDR2 is YFSETQ. This CDR3 region has 16 residues. The V and J ends lost 4 bases and 2 bases, in that order; junction bases with no gene match: 11. This chain's CDR3 is CASSLGQAGRQETQYF. The CDR3 nucleotides read TGCGCCAGCAGCCTGGGGCAAGCGGGGAGGCAAGAGACCCAGTACTTC.

CDR3 residues: CASSIGGGGRETQYF. The CDR3 DNA reads TGTGCCAGTAGTATAGGAGGGGGCGGTAGGGAGACCCAGTACTTC. The chain employs TRBV19 and TRBJ2-5; 7 positions match TRBD1. The germline gives CDR1 LNHDA, CDR2 SQIVND (reference sequence). The V and J ends lost 1 base and 5 bases, in that order; junction bases with no gene match: 7. The CDR3 is 15 amino acids.

This clone was observed a handful of times. The chain employs TRBV28 and TRBJ2-5; TRBD1 matches at 11 bases. Germline CDR1 reads MDHEN; CDR2 reads SYDVKM. The CDR3 consists of 19 residues. The V and J ends lost 3 bases and 2 bases, in that order; junction bases with no gene match: 14. CDR3: CASSFPLRTGGLQQETQYF. The CDR3 DNA sequence: TGTGCCAGCAGTTTCCCCCTCAGGACAGGGGGCCTGCAGCAAGAGACCCAGTACTTC.

This clone has just one count. This chain connects TRBV10-3 to TRBJ2-1; tentative D call: TRBD2 (7 bases). With 5 bases removed from V and 0 bases from J, the gap between germline ends came to 14 bases. Germline V CDR1 and CDR2: ENHRY, SYGVKD. This CDR3 is built from 16 residues. The CDR3 reads CAISFRGGGSYNEQFF. CDR3 coding DNA: TGTGCCATCAGTTTCAGGGGAGGGGGCTCCTACAATGAGCAGTTCTTC.